The clone carrying this T cell receptor beta chain was found a few times. Its antigen is still unknown. CDR1 is GTSNPN, CDR2 SVGIG, per germline (reference sequence). CDR3 size: 15 residues. Trimming removed 2 bases from V and 0 bases from J; junction bases left unmatched: 3. The study reverse transcribed the entire isolated RNA, so it sequenced expressed TCRB transcripts. This table comes from immunoSEQ multiplex PCR, and its TCRdb copy is limited to in-frame clones, with some not included. The sample records 350,000 to 400,000 clones, roughly 16% being singletons. The source of the sample is a study of beta chain features in type 1 diabetes. Sampling consisted of one heparinised blood draw per donor, averaging roughly 100 mL. CD45RO/CCR7/CD25/CD127/CD95/CD27 staining was used to isolate CD4+ naive, central memory, regulatory and stem cell-like memory cells by sorting. Findings of the study overall: Type 1 diabetes patients showed fewer insertions and more deletions at VDJ junctions.

The chain recombines TRBV30 with TRBJ2-4; 8 bases agree with TRBD2. The receptor comes from a woman under 30 in good health. Sequencing used naive CD4+ T cells from blood. CDR3 amino acids: CAWSQLAVAKNIQYF. CDR3 DNA sequence: TGTGCCTGGAGTCAACTAGCGGTAGCCAAAAACATTCAGTACTTC.